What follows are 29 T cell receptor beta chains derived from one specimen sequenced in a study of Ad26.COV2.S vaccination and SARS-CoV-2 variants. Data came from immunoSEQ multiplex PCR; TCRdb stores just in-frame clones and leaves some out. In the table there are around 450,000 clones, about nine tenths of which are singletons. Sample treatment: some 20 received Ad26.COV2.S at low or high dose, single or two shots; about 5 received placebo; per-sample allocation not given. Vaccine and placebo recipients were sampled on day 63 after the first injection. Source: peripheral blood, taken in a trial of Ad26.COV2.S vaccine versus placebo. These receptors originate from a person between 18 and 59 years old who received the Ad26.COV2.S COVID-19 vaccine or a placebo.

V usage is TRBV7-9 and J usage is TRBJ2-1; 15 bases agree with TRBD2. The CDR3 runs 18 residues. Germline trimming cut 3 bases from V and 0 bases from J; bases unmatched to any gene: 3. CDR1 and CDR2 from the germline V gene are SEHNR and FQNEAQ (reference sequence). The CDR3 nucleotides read TGTGCCAGCAGCTTTGGGACTAGCGGGAGGAGCTCCTACAATGAGCAGTTCTTC. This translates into CASSFGTSGRSSYNEQFF.

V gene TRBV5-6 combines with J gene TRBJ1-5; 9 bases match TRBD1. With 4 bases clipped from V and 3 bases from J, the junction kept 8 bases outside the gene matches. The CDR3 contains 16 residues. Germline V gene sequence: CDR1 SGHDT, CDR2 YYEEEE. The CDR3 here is CASSLYRGQANQPQHF. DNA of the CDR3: TGTGCCAGCAGCCTTTACAGGGGGCAGGCCAATCAGCCCCAGCATTTT. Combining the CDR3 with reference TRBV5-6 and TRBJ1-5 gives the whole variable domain DAGVTQSPTHLIKTRGQQVTLRCSPKSGHDTVSWYQQALGQGPQFIFQYYEEEERQRGNFPDRFSGHQFPNYSSELNVNALLLGDSALYLCASSLYRGQANQPQHFGDGTRLSIL.

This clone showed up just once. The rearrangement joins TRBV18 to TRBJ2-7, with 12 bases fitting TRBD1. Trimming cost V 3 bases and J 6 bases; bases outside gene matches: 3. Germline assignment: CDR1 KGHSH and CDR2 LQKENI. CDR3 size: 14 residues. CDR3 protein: CASSPGTGGLEQYF. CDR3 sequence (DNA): TGTGCCAGCTCACCCGGGACAGGGGGCCTCGAGCAGTACTTC. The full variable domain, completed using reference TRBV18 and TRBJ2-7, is NAGVMQNPRHLVRRRGQEARLRCSPMKGHSHVYWYRQLPEEGLKFMVYLQKENIIDESGMPKERFSAEFPKEGPSILRIQQVVRGDSAAYFCASSPGTGGLEQYFGPGTRLTVT.

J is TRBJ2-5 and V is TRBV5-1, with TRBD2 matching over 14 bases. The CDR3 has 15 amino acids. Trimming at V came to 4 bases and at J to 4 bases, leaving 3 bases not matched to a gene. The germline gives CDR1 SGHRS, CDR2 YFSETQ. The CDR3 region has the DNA TGCGCCAGCAGCGGACTAGCGGGAGGTGTAGAGACCCAGTACTTC. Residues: CASSGLAGGVETQYF.

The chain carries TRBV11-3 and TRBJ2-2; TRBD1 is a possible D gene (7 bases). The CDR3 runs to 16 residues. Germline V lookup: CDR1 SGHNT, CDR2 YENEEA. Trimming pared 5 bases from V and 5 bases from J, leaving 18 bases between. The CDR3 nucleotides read TGTGCCAGCAGCCCCCACGAGGGGGCGGGAACCGGGGAGCTGTTTTTT. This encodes CASSPHEGAGTGELFF.

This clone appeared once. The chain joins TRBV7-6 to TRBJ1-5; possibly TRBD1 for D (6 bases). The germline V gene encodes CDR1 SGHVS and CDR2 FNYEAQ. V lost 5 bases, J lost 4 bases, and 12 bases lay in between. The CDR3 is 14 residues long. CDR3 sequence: CASSPRGPNQPQHF. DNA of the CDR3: TGTGCCAGCAGCCCCAGGGGCCCTAATCAGCCCCAGCATTTT. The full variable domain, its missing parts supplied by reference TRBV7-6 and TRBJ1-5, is GAGVSQSPRYKVTKRGQDVALRCDPISGHVSLYWYRQALGQGPEFLTYFNYEAQQDKSGLPNDRFSAERPEGSISTLTIQRTEQRDSAMYRCASSPRGPNQPQHFGDGTRLSIL.

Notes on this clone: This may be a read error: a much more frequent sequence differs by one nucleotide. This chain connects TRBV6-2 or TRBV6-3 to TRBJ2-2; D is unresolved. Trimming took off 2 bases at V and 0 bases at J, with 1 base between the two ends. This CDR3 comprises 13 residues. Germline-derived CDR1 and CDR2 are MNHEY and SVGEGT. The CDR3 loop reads CASSYPNTGELFF. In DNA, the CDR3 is TGTGCCAGCAGTTACCCGAACACCGGGGAGCTGTTTTTT.

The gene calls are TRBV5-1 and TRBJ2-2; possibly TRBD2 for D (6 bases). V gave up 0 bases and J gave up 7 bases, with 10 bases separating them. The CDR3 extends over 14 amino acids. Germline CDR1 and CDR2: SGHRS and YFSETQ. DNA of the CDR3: TGCGCCAGCAGCTTGGGACTAGAGGGCGGGGAGCTGTTTTTT. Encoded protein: CASSLGLEGGELFF. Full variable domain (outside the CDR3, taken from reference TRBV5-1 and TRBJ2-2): KAGVTQTPRYLIKTRGQQVTLSCSPISGHRSVSWYQQTPGQGLQFLFEYFSETQRNKGNFPGRFSGRQFSNSRSEMNVSTLELGDSALYLCASSLGLEGGELFFGEGSRLTVL.

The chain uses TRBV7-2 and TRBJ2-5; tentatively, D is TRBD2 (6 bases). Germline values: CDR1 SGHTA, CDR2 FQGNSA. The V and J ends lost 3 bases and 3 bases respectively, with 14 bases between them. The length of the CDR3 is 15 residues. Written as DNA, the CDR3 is TGTGCCAGCAGCTTCGGGGGTTTAGTCAAAGAGACCCAGTACTTC. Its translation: CASSFGGLVKETQYF. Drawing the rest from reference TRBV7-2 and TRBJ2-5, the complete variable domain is GAGVSQSPSNKVTEKGKDVELRCDPISGHTALYWYRQSLGQGLEFLIYFQGNSAPDKSGLPSDRFSAERTGGSVSTLTIQRTQQEDSAVYLCASSFGGLVKETQYFGPGTRLLVL.

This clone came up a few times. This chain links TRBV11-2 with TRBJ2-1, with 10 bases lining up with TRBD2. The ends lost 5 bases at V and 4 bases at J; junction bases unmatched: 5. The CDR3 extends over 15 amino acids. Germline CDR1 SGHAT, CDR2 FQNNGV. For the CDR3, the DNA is TGTGCCAGCAGCCCAGGGACTAGCGAGTACAATGAGCAGTTCTTC. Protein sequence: CASSPGTSEYNEQFF. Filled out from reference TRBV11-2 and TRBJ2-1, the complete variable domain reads EAGVAQSPRYKIIEKRQSVAFWCNPISGHATLYWYQQILGQGPKLLIQFQNNGVVDDSQLPKDRFSAERLKGVDSTLKIQPAKLEDSAVYLCASSPGTSEYNEQFFGPGTRLTVL.

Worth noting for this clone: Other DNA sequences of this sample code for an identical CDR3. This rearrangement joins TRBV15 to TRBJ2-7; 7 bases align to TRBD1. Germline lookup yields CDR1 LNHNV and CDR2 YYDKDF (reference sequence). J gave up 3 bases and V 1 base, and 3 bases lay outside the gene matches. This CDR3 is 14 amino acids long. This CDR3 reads CATSRGGDSYEQYF. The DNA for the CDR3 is TGTGCCACCAGCAGAGGAGGGGACAGCTACGAGCAGTACTTC.

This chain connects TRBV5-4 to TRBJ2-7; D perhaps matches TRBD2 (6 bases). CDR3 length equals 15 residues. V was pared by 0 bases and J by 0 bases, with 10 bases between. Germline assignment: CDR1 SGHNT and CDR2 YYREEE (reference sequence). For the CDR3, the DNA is TGTGCCAGCAGCTTGGGGCGGGACCCCTCCTACGAGCAGTACTTC. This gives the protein CASSLGRDPSYEQYF. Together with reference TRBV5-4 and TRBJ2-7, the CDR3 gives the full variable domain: ETGVTQSPTHLIKTRGQQVTLRCSSQSGHNTVSWYQQALGQGPQFIFQYYREEENGRGNFPPRFSGLQFPNYSSELNVNALELDDSALYLCASSLGRDPSYEQYFGPGTRLTVT.

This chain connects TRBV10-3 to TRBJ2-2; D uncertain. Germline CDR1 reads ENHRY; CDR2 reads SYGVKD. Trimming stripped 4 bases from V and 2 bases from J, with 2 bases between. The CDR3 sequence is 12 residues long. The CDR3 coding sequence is TGTGCCATCAGTGCAAACACCGGGGAGCTGTTTTTT. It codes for CAISANTGELFF.

CDR3 in amino acids: CSVVGNTGELFF. CDR3 coding DNA: TGCAGCGTCGTAGGGAACACCGGGGAGCTGTTTTTT. This chain links TRBV29-1 with TRBJ2-2; D uncertain. The length of the CDR3 is 12 residues. V was trimmed by 6 bases and J by 1 base, leaving 6 bases between them. Germline-derived CDR1 and CDR2 are SQVTM and ANQGSEA.

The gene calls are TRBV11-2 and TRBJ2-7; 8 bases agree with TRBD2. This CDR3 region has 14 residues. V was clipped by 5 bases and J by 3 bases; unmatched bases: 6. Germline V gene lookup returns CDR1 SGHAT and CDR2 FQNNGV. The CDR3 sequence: CASSPLAGRYEQYF. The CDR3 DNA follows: TGTGCCAGCAGCCCCCTAGCGGGTCGCTACGAGCAGTACTTC.

CDR3 sequence (DNA): TGTGCCAGCACTGACAGGGTGCGGGAGACCCAGTACTTC. This translates into CASTDRVRETQYF. The V and J genes are TRBV3-1 (or the pseudogene TRBV3-2) and TRBJ2-5, with 7 bases fitting TRBD1. CDR1 is LGHDT and CDR2 is YNNKEL in the germline V gene (reference sequence). The CDR3 runs 13 residues. Trimming took 7 bases from V and 5 from J; bases not matched to a gene: 7.

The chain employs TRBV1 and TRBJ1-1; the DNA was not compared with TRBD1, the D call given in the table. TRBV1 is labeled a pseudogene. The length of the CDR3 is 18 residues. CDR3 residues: CTSSQDQGVLQGDTEAFF. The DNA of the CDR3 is TGCACCAGCAGCCAAGATCAAGGGGTACTACAGGGAGACACTGAAGCTTTCTTT.

The chain's CDR3 is CASSPQSAGGSYNEQFF. The CDR3 DNA follows: TGTGCCAGCTCACCTCAAAGTGCGGGAGGGTCCTACAATGAGCAGTTCTTC. The chain carries TRBV18 and TRBJ2-1, with TRBD2 matching 9 bases. After removal of 3 bases from V and 1 base from J, the junction contained 7 bases not matched to a gene. Germline CDR1 KGHSH, CDR2 LQKENI. This CDR3 spans 17 amino acids. Full variable domain (outside the CDR3, taken from reference TRBV18 and TRBJ2-1): NAGVMQNPRHLVRRRGQEARLRCSPMKGHSHVYWYRQLPEEGLKFMVYLQKENIIDESGMPKERFSAEFPKEGPSILRIQQVVRGDSAAYFCASSPQSAGGSYNEQFFGPGTRLTVL.

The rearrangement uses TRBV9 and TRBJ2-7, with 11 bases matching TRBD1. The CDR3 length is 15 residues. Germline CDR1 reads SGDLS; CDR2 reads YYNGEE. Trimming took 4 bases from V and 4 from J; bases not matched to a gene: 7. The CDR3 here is CASSIGTGGVYEQYF. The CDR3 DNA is TGTGCCAGCAGCATCGGGACAGGGGGGGTGTACGAGCAGTACTTC.

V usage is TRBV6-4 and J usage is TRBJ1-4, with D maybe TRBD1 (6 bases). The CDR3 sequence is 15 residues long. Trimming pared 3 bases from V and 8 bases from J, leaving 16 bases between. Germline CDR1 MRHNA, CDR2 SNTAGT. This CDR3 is CASSEGRRRGEKLFF. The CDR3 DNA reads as TGTGCCAGCAGTGAAGGGAGACGAAGGGGGGAAAAACTGTTTTTT.

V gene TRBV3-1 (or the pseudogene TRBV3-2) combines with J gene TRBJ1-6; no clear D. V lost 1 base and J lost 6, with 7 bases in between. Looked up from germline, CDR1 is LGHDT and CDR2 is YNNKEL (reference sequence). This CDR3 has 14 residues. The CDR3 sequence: CASSQVRGNSPLHF. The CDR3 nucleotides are TGTGCCAGCAGCCAAGTCCGGGGTAATTCACCCCTCCACTTT.

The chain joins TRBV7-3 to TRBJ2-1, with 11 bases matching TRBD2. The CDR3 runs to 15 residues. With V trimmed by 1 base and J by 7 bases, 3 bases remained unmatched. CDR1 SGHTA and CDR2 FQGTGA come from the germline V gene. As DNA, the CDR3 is TGTGCCAGCAGCTTAATGGGACTAGCGGAGAATGAGCAGTTCTTC. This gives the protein CASSLMGLAENEQFF.

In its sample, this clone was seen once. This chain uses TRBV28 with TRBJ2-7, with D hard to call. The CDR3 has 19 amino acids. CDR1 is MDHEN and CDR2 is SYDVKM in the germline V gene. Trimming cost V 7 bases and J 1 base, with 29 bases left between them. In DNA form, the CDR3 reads TGTGCCAGCAACGATCTAGAGAACAGAGATATCCGCAAATCCTACGAGCAGTACTTC. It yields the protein CASNDLENRDIRKSYEQYF.

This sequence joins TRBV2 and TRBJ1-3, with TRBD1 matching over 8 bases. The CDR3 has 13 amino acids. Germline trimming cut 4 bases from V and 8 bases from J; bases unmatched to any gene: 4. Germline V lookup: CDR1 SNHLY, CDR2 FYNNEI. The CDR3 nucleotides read TGTGCCAGCAGTGGGCAGGGGGCTTACACCATATATTTT. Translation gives CASSGQGAYTIYF.

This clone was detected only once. The DNA for the CDR3 is TGTGCCAGCAGCGTTGGACAGGGCACCGAGCAGTACTTC. Translation: CASSVGQGTEQYF. The chain combines TRBV7-6 with TRBJ2-7; TRBD1 aligns across 8 bases. CDR1 is SGHVS and CDR2 is FNYEAQ in the germline V gene. With 5 bases clipped from V and 6 bases from J, the junction kept 6 bases outside the gene matches. The CDR3 runs to 13 residues.

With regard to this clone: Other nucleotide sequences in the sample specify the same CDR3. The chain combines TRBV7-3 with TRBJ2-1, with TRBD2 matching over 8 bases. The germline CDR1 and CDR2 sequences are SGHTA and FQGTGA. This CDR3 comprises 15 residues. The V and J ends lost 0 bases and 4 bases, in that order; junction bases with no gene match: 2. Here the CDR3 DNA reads TGTGCCAGCAGCTTAACTAGCGGGATATACAATGAGCAGTTCTTC. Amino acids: CASSLTSGIYNEQFF.

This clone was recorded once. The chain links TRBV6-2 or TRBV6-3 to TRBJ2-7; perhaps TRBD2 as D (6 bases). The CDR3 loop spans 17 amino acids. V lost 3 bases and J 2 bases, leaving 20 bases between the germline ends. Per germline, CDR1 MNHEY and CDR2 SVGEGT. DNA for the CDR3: TGTGCCAGCAGTTATGAAGACTCCGGGCCGGGGGCCTACGAGCAGTACTTC. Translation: CASSYEDSGPGAYEQYF.

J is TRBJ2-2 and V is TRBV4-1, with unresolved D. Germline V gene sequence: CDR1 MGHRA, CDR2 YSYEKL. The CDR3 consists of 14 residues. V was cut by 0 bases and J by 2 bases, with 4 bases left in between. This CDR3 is CASSQDPNTGELFF. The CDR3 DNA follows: TGCGCCAGCAGCCAAGATCCTAACACCGGGGAGCTGTTTTTT.

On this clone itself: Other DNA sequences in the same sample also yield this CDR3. The CDR3 loop is CASSSGTANYGYTF. The CDR3, as DNA: TGTGCCAGCAGTTCCGGGACAGCTAACTATGGCTACACCTTC. The chain recombines TRBV28 with TRBJ1-2, with TRBD1 identical over 7 bases. The V segment lost 4 bases and the J segment 0 bases; nucleotides outside the gene matches: 2. The length of the CDR3 is 14 residues. CDR1 MDHEN and CDR2 SYDVKM come from the germline V gene.